This entry lists 12 T cell receptor beta chains sequenced from one sample in a study of cytomegalovirus exposure and HLA in healthy donors. 60 Vbeta and 13 Jbeta primers were used in PCR. TCRdb keeps only in-frame clones here, not all; method: immunoSEQ multiplex PCR. The sample contains 110,000 to 150,000 clones, approximately 79% of which appear only once. Sequencing input: PBMCs. The receptors were gathered from a woman aged 25-40 years in good health and CMV-seronegative.

The chain uses TRBV29-1 and TRBJ1-2, with 10 nucleotides matching TRBD1. The CDR3 is made up of 11 amino acids. After removal of 7 bases from V and 11 bases from J, the junction contained 7 bases not matched to a gene. CDR1 is SQVTM, CDR2 ANQGSEA, per germline. Here the CDR3 DNA reads TGCAGCGCCGGGACAGGGGTAGAGTACACCTTC. Translated, it gives CSAGTGVEYTF.

This clone was detected only a few times. The rearrangement joins TRBV28 to TRBJ1-2; 7 positions match TRBD1. The CDR3 covers 14 residues. CDR1 is MDHEN, CDR2 SYDVKM, per germline. V dropped 5 bases and J dropped 6; count of bases not matched to a gene: 9. The DNA for the CDR3 is TGTGCCAGCAGTCCCTGGACAGGATCGGATGGCTACACCTTC. This codes for CASSPWTGSDGYTF.

In its sample, this clone was seen once. The V and J genes are TRBV2 and TRBJ2-5, with 8 bases that match TRBD1. The CDR3 has 15 residues. After removal of 3 bases from V and 5 bases from J, the junction contained 8 bases not matched to a gene. CDR1 and CDR2 (germline): SNHLY, FYNNEI. DNA of the CDR3: TGTGCCAGCAGTGAGGGTACAGGGGGGTGGGAGACCCAGTACTTC. Encoded protein: CASSEGTGGWETQYF.

The chain links TRBV6-5 to TRBJ1-1; no definite D call. Trimming shortened V by 0 bases and J by 0 bases, and 5 bases separated the two germline ends. The length of the CDR3 is 14 residues. Germline CDR1 MNHEY, CDR2 SVGAGI. CDR3 residues: CASSYSAVNTEAFF. CDR3 sequence (DNA): TGTGCCAGCAGTTACTCGGCGGTGAACACTGAAGCTTTCTTT.

Only a few counts were recorded for this clone. The genes are TRBV2 and TRBJ1-1; unclear D gene. V dropped 1 base and J dropped 10 bases, with 10 bases sitting between them. This CDR3 comprises 12 residues. Looked up from germline, CDR1 is SNHLY and CDR2 is FYNNEI. The CDR3 sequence: CASSEEPAGAFF. The DNA for the CDR3 is TGTGCCAGCAGTGAAGAGCCTGCGGGAGCTTTCTTT.

Comments on this clone: This same CDR3 is encoded by further DNA sequences in the sample. The chain joins TRBV18 to TRBJ2-7, with no clear D. Per the germline V gene, CDR1 is KGHSH and CDR2 is LQKENI. The CDR3 totals 13 residues. V lost 6 bases, J lost 2 bases, and 11 bases lay in between. Here the CDR3 DNA reads TGTGCCAGCTCCCCATACTTAGCCTACGAGCAGTACTTC. Its protein product is CASSPYLAYEQYF.

Remarks on this clone: At one end, the junction sequence differs from germline, possibly due to a read error. The V and J genes are TRBV7-2 and TRBJ1-5; TRBD1 aligns across 8 bases. The CDR3 covers 15 residues. CDR1 and CDR2 from the germline V gene are SGHTA and FQGNSA. As DNA, the CDR3 is TGTGCCAGCAGCTTAGTCCCAGGGGGCAAGCAGCCCCAGCATTTT. Residues: CASSLVPGGKQPQHF.

The chain joins TRBV7-3 to TRBJ2-7; tentative D call: TRBD2 (5 bases). CDR1 and CDR2 (germline): SGHTA, FQGTGA. The CDR3 is 15 amino acids. Between the trimmed V and J ends, which lost 5 bases and 2 bases, there was a span of 16 bases. CDR3 amino acids: CASSIDRGSPYEQYF. In nucleotides, the CDR3 is TGTGCCAGCAGCATCGACCGGGGATCCCCCTACGAGCAGTACTTC.

V and J are TRBV7-8 and TRBJ1-2, with D perhaps TRBD1 (6 bases). Germline CDR1 reads SGHVS; CDR2 reads FQNEAQ. The CDR3 has 14 amino acids. Trimming removed 1 base from V and 0 bases from J, with 6 bases in between. The CDR3 sequence: CASSLGTANYGYTF. Here the CDR3 DNA reads TGTGCCAGCAGCTTAGGGACAGCTAACTATGGCTACACCTTC. The whole variable domain, remainder taken from reference TRBV7-8 and TRBJ1-2, is GAGVSQSPRYKVAKRGQDVALRCDPISGHVSLFWYQQALGQGPEFLTYFQNEAQLDKSGLPSDRFFAERPEGSVSTLKIQRTQQEDSAVYLCASSLGTANYGYTFGSGTRLTVV.

The chain uses TRBV6-1 and TRBJ2-5; 8 bases fit TRBD2. With 3 bases clipped from V and 2 bases from J, the junction kept 2 bases outside the gene matches. The germline V gene encodes CDR1 MNHNS and CDR2 SASEGT. The CDR3 covers 14 residues. CDR3 in DNA: TGTGCCAGCAGTGAGAAGCGGGAGCAAGAGACCCAGTACTTC. Translating gives CASSEKREQETQYF.

The J gene is TRBJ1-5, the V gene TRBV6-5; 9 positions match TRBD1. CDR3 length: 15 amino acids. Trimming at V came to 5 bases and at J to 8 bases, leaving 10 bases not matched to a gene. Germline assignment: CDR1 MNHEY and CDR2 SVGAGI. The chain's CDR3 is CASSPTWTGAKPQHF. The CDR3 DNA sequence: TGTGCCAGCAGTCCCACTTGGACAGGGGCGAAGCCCCAGCATTTT.

The rearrangement uses TRBV25-1 and TRBJ1-6; no clear D. Trimming removed 5 bases at V and 0 bases at J, with 8 bases between. Germline loops: CDR1 MGHDK, CDR2 SYGVNS. This CDR3 comprises 15 residues. CDR3 DNA sequence: TGTGCCAGCAGTACCAGTAACTCCTATAATTCACCCCTCCACTTT. Translated: CASSTSNSYNSPLHF.